A selection of T cell receptor beta chains follows, all from one sample in a study of T-cell memory formation after mild COVID-19. MiXCR was run by TCRdb on the 5' RACE reads, yielding one entry per CDR3 protein. The profile covers 280,000 or so distinct CDR3 sequences, with roughly 18% appearing a single time and 20% to 25% taken by the ten largest. Sequenced input: PBMCs or a T cell subset sorted from them (not recorded which). All receptors derive from a man between 18 and 35 years old who had mild COVID-19 (a few samples of this study predate the infection). Cell type and time point are not known. Both conserved end residues are part of each CDR3. The order of the fields is clone size, D gene, J gene, V gene, CDR3 DNA, CDR3 protein. The D gene is left open where the match is weak. Size values are once, few and many counts, or a class for expanded clones, and some rows have none.

>few|TRBD2|TRBJ2-3|TRBV29-1
TGCAGCGTTATCCTAGCGGGGGGGGAAGATACGCAGTATTTT
CSVILAGGEDTQYF
>NA|NA|TRBJ1-2|TRBV27
TGTGCCAGCAGATCCACTTATGGCTACACCTTC
CASRSTYGYTF
>few|TRBD2|TRBJ2-3|TRBV10-3
TGTGCCATCAGTGAACGGGGGACTAGCGGGGGTGGCACAGATACGCAGTATTTT
CAISERGTSGGGTDTQYF
>NA|NA|TRBJ1-3|TRBV5-1
TGCGCCAGCAAGACAGGCTTCTCTGGAAACACCATATATTTT
CASKTGFSGNTIYF
>few|TRBD2|TRBJ2-1|TRBV7-3
TGTGCCAGCAGCTTAACCCCCCTTAGGACTAGCGGGGTACTCAATGAGCAGTTCTTC
CASSLTPLRTSGVLNEQFF
>NA|TRBD1|TRBJ2-7|TRBV6-5
TGTGCCAGCAGTACCCGGACAGGGGGCCACGAGCAGTACTTC
CASSTRTGGHEQYF
>few|NA|TRBJ2-1|TRBV30
TGTGCCTGGTCCCGGGAGTCCTACAATGAGCAGTTCTTC
CAWSRESYNEQFF
>few|NA|TRBJ2-1|TRBV7-7
TGTGCTAGCAGCTCGGGGGACAGTGGATACAATGAGCAGTTCTTC
CASSSGDSGYNEQFF
>NA|NA|TRBJ1-2|TRBV5-1
TGCGCCAGCGCAGAGGTGACAGGAACATATGGCTACACCTTC
CASAEVTGTYGYTF
>NA|TRBD2|TRBJ2-7|TRBV4-1
TGCGCCAGCAGGAGACTAGCGGGGTCCTACGAGCAGTACTTC
CASRRLAGSYEQYF
>many|TRBD2|TRBJ2-5|TRBV18
TGTGCCAGCTCACCCGGACTAGCGGGGAACCAAGAGACCCAGTACTTC
CASSPGLAGNQETQYF
>few|NA|TRBJ2-1|TRBV6-5
TGTGCCAGCAGTCGCGAAATAGATAATGAGCAGTTCTTC
CASSREIDNEQFF
>NA|NA|TRBJ1-1|TRBV7-2
TGTGCCAGCAGCTTTTCGCCGGGACGGACCACTGAAGCTTTCTTT
CASSFSPGRTTEAFF
>few|NA|TRBJ1-1|TRBV4-3
TGCGCCAGCAGCCTCCTCGGTGGGAACACTGAAGCTTTCTTT
CASSLLGGNTEAFF
>few|NA|TRBJ1-2|TRBV6-6
TGTGCCAGCAGTTACCTAGCTAACTATGGCTACACCTTC
CASSYLANYGYTF
>NA|TRBD1|TRBJ1-1|TRBV29-1
TGCAGCGTCTCCGGGACAGGGTTGTCTGAAGCTTTCTTT
CSVSGTGLSEAFF
>NA|NA|TRBJ1-6|TRBV7-9
TGTGCCAGCAGCTTGATGACGGGCCTTAATTCACCCCTCCACTTT
CASSLMTGLNSPLHF
>few|NA|TRBJ1-1|TRBV20-1
TGCAGTGCTAGAGATATTGAAGGGGGGAGGACTGAAGCTTTCTTT
CSARDIEGGRTEAFF
>few|NA|TRBJ2-3|TRBV9
TGTGCCAGCAGCGTAGTGGGGGGGGCCGGAGATACGCAGTATTTT
CASSVVGGAGDTQYF
>NA|NA|TRBJ2-2|TRBV5-1
TGCGCCAGCAGCTTGGTGGCAGGGGCGTCCACCGGGGAGCTGTTTTTT
CASSLVAGASTGELFF
>few|NA|TRBJ2-3|TRBV6-2/TRBV6-3
TGTGCCAGCAGTCAGGGGCCCGACACAGATACGCAGTATTTT
CASSQGPDTDTQYF
>NA|TRBD1|TRBJ2-7|TRBV20-1
TGCAGTGCTCCCGGGACAGGAGCCTACGAGCAGTACTTC
CSAPGTGAYEQYF
>NA|NA|TRBJ2-7|TRBV29-1
TGCAGCGTTTCCCACGGCGAGCAGTACTTC
CSVSHGEQYF
>NA|NA|TRBJ1-1|TRBV4-3
TGCGCCAGCAGCCCGGGGGGGCACCCGAACACTGAAGCTTTCTTT
CASSPGGHPNTEAFF
>NA|TRBD2|TRBJ2-1|TRBV6-2/TRBV6-3
TGTGCCAGCAGTTACGATACGGGGGGGTACAATGAGCAGTTCTTC
CASSYDTGGYNEQFF
>many|TRBD1|TRBJ2-2|TRBV4-1
TGCGCCAGTGGGACAGTTTACCCCGGGGAGCTGTTTTTT
CASGTVYPGELFF
>NA|TRBD2|TRBJ2-3|TRBV20-1
TGCAGTGCTATTGGACTAGCGGGTACTAGCACAGATACGCAGTATTTT
CSAIGLAGTSTDTQYF
>once|TRBD1|TRBJ1-5|TRBV7-8
TGTGCCAGCAGCCAGGGGGTAGGGGTCAATCAGCCCCAGCATTTT
CASSQGVGVNQPQHF
>NA|TRBD1|TRBJ1-5|TRBV7-2
TGTGCCAGCAGCCCTCGGGACAGTTCGTATCAGCCCCAGCATTTT
CASSPRDSSYQPQHF
>NA|NA|TRBJ2-3|TRBV7-9
TGTGCCAGCAGCCTACTCCAGAGTACGCAGTATTTT
CASSLLQSTQYF